This T cell receptor beta chain was sequenced for a study of T cells in Graves' hyperthyroidism and ophthalmopathy. Turning to the study itself: Before treatment of any kind, peripheral blood was taken at initial diagnosis.

Subjects with ophthalmopathy showed a Clinical Activity Score no lower than 3, a NOSPECS grade no lower than 4, and a duration shorter than 3 months. This clonotype occurred many times. Mismatch with germline at one junction end may stem from a read error. Amplification of TCR beta CDR3 regions used RNA as the template. HTBI primers were used for first-round RT-PCR of the TCR CDR3. One entry per CDR3 protein, called by TCRdb with MiXCR from the multiplex PCR reads. The sample records around 610,000 distinct CDR3 sequences, about 15% being singletons. The germline V gene has CDR1 PRHDT and CDR2 FYEKMQ (reference sequence). The CDR3 has 14 residues.

Sequencing was performed on blood. The sequence was obtained from a middle-aged woman with Graves' ophthalmopathy. This chain links TRBV13 with TRBJ2-7, with 8 bases lining up with TRBD2. The CDR3 nucleotides read TGCGCCAGCAGCTTTCCCAGCGGGAGCTACGAGCAGTACTTC. Protein sequence: CASSFPSGSYEQYF.